This TCR beta chain is drawn from a study of blood T cell repertoires in COVID-19. Profiling relied on immunoSEQ multiplex PCR, and the TCRdb table lists in-frame clones only, not all of them. Of around 310,000 clones detected, about 90% appear once; the ten largest clones hold over 8.5%. The ends were cut back, 1 base at V and 2 bases at J, with 18 bases in the middle. Germline CDR1 reads LNHNV; CDR2 reads YYDKDF (reference sequence). CDR3 size: 18 residues. The sequence derives from a woman in her 30s who had recovered from COVID-19. The chain combines TRBV15 with TRBJ1-5; D might be TRBD1 (5 bases). Specimen: PBMCs or T cells enriched from blood (not recorded which). CDR3 bases: TGTGCCACCAGCAGAGGGCAGGGTGCCCCCGTAGGCAATCAGCCCCAGCATTTT. As protein: CATSRGQGAPVGNQPQHF.